This T cell receptor delta chain was documented in a study of gamma-delta chains in newborns, infants, children. In the study overall: Polyclonal expansion of innate γδ T cells after birth follows microbial exposure.

This clone was observed a few times. TCRdb reanalysed the reads with CATT. Seen here are some 4,800 delta-chain clones, under 40% observed once, and the top ten hold roughly 15%. The V and J ends lost 2 bases and 6 bases, in that order; junction bases with no gene match: 14. CDR1 is TSWWSYY and CDR2 is QGS in the germline V gene. The CDR3 length is 17 residues. The material sequenced was blood. This sequence originates from a child who received the measles vaccine. This chain joins TRDV1 and TRDJ1; 8 bases are shared with TRDD3. Here the CDR3 DNA reads TGTGCTCTTGGGGAAAACCCTCTCCGGACTGGGGGGTATAAACTCATCTTT. This sequence encodes CALGENPLRTGGYKLIF.